A single TCR beta chain is shown here with its context. This sample is drawn from a study of blood T cell repertoires in COVID-19. Study-level information: Specimens from acute and convalescent COVID-19 originated in the United States, Italy and Spain.

V lost 8 bases and J lost 1, with 17 bases in between. Germline CDR1 and CDR2: MNHEY and SVGAGI. The CDR3 consists of 15 residues. The table came from immunoSEQ multiplex PCR; TCRdb's copy has only in-frame clones and leaves some out. The sample carries 390,000 or so clones, more than 75% recorded once. This chain joins TRBV6-5 and TRBJ1-1, with D possibly TRBD1 on 6 matching bases. This sequence was found in a woman aged 25 to 39 with COVID-19, enrolled during active disease. The source material was peripheral blood. The chain's CDR3 is CASRQVSGANTEAFF. The CDR3 DNA follows: TGTGCCAGCCGCCAAGTTTCAGGGGCGAACACTGAAGCTTTCTTT.